This entry lists 14 T cell receptor beta chains sequenced from one sample in a study of Ad26.COV2.S vaccination and SARS-CoV-2 variants. The repertoire was sequenced with immunoSEQ multiplex PCR; TCRdb's copy has only in-frame clones and lacks some. The table lists some 480,000 clones, around 85% of them singletons, with 9.5% to 15% in the top ten. Treatment described: over 15 received Ad26.COV2.S at low or high dose, single or two shots; 5 received placebo; per-sample allocation not given. Samples came from day 63 after the first vaccine or placebo injection. Sequencing was performed on peripheral blood, taken in a trial of Ad26.COV2.S vaccine versus placebo. These TCRs come from a person between 18 and 65 years old who received the Ad26.COV2.S COVID-19 vaccine or a placebo.

The rearrangement uses TRBV7-2 and TRBJ1-5; D is perhaps TRBD1 (5 bases). CDR3 length: 14 residues. The V end lost 6 bases, the J end lost 5 bases, and 14 bases lay between the germline ends. CDR1 is SGHTA and CDR2 is FQGNSA in the germline V gene. DNA for the CDR3: TGTGCCAGCAGTGTCGGGGGGACGTATCAGCCCCAGCATTTT. Amino acids: CASSVGGTYQPQHF. Looking up the rest from reference TRBV7-2 and TRBJ1-5 gives the full variable domain: GAGVSQSPSNKVTEKGKDVELRCDPISGHTALYWYRQSLGQGLEFLIYFQGNSAPDKSGLPSDRFSAERTGGSVSTLTIQRTQQEDSAVYLCASSVGGTYQPQHFGDGTRLSIL.

The chain recombines TRBV28 with TRBJ1-2; unclear D gene. The ends were cut back, 6 bases at V and 4 bases at J, with 9 bases in the middle. Germline CDR1 is MDHEN and CDR2 is SYDVKM. This CDR3 region has 12 residues. The CDR3 DNA reads TGTGCCAGCAGCTCCCGGAGCTATGGCTACACCTTC. Translated: CASSSRSYGYTF.

V and J are TRBV28 and TRBJ2-2, with 12 bases matching TRBD1. The junction had 10 bases not matched to a gene; V was cut back by 8 bases and J by 6 bases. Germline values: CDR1 MDHEN, CDR2 SYDVKM. The CDR3 loop spans 16 amino acids. The CDR3 protein is CASRRRGTGGSGELFF. The CDR3 nucleotides are TGTGCCAGCCGTCGTCGAGGGACAGGGGGCTCCGGGGAGCTGTTTTTT. Variable domain in full (rest from reference TRBV28 and TRBJ2-2): DVKVTQSSRYLVKRTGEKVFLECVQDMDHENMFWYRQDPGLGLRLIYFSYDVKMKEKGDIPEGYSVSREKKERFSLILESASTNQTSMYLCASRRRGTGGSGELFFGEGSRLTVL.

This clone was found once. The chain joins TRBV28 to TRBJ1-2; no clear D. V was pared by 1 base and J by 4 bases, with 4 bases between. The germline CDR1 and CDR2 sequences are MDHEN and SYDVKM. The CDR3 has 12 amino acids. In nucleotides, the CDR3 is TGTGCCAGCAGTTTATTTTCCTATGGCTACACCTTC. This codes for CASSLFSYGYTF.

CDR3 region: CASSPRNSGNTEAFF. For the CDR3, the DNA is TGTGCCAGCTCACCACGAAACAGTGGAAACACTGAAGCTTTCTTT. V is TRBV18 and J is TRBJ1-1; D gene ambiguous. This CDR3 spans 15 amino acids. Trimming pared 1 base from V and 2 bases from J, leaving 11 bases between. Germline CDR1 reads KGHSH; CDR2 reads LQKENI.

This rearrangement joins TRBV29-1 to TRBJ2-1; D gene uncertain. V lost 7 bases and J 5 bases, leaving 18 bases between the germline ends. Looked up from germline, CDR1 is SQVTM and CDR2 is ANQGSEA. The CDR3 runs 14 residues. The CDR3 protein is CSAQRASRNNEQFF. The DNA of the CDR3 is TGCAGCGCGCAGAGAGCATCCAGAAACAATGAGCAGTTCTTC.

This rearrangement joins TRBV3-1 (or the pseudogene TRBV3-2) to TRBJ2-1; D perhaps matches TRBD1 (6 bases). This CDR3 region has 15 residues. The germline V gene encodes CDR1 LGHDT and CDR2 YNNKEL (reference sequence). Trimming took off 1 base at V and 10 bases at J, with 17 bases between the two ends. In DNA, the CDR3 is TGTGCCAGCAGCCAAGGAGGGGGTAGTTTTCCCGAGCAGTTCTTC. It is translated as CASSQGGGSFPEQFF.

The rearrangement links TRBV28 to TRBJ1-5, with 8 bases that match TRBD1. V lost 6 bases to trimming and J lost 3 bases; unmatched junction nucleotides: 7. Germline loops: CDR1 MDHEN, CDR2 SYDVKM. CDR3 size: 15 residues. This CDR3 reads CASSSSGGHNQPQHF. The CDR3 DNA reads TGTGCCAGCAGCTCCTCAGGGGGCCACAATCAGCCCCAGCATTTT. Looking up the rest from reference TRBV28 and TRBJ1-5 gives the full variable domain: DVKVTQSSRYLVKRTGEKVFLECVQDMDHENMFWYRQDPGLGLRLIYFSYDVKMKEKGDIPEGYSVSREKKERFSLILESASTNQTSMYLCASSSSGGHNQPQHFGDGTRLSIL.

V and J are TRBV6-5 and TRBJ2-5; 7 bases agree with TRBD2. This CDR3 has 13 amino acids. From germline, CDR1 is MNHEY and CDR2 SVGAGI. The ends lost 4 bases at V and 7 bases at J; junction bases unmatched: 6. The CDR3 here is CASSSMTGGTQYF. CDR3 sequence (DNA): TGTGCCAGCAGTTCAATGACGGGAGGGACCCAGTACTTC.

The chain couples TRBV10-2 to TRBJ2-2; 8 nucleotides agree with TRBD1. The ends lost 6 bases at V and 2 bases at J; junction bases unmatched: 5. The length of the CDR3 is 15 residues. Looked up from germline, CDR1 is WSHSY and CDR2 is SAAADI. The CDR3 here is CASSLTGANTGELFF. The CDR3 DNA reads as TGCGCCAGCAGCCTGACAGGGGCAAACACCGGGGAGCTGTTTTTT.

The chain couples TRBV20-1 to TRBJ1-2; a possible D gene is TRBD1 (6 bases). The V gene's germline CDR1 is DFQATT and CDR2 SNEGSKA (reference sequence). The V gene lost 5 bases and the J gene lost 4 bases, with 8 bases spanning the gap. This CDR3 comprises 11 residues. The CDR3 spells CSALDSYGYTF. CDR3 nucleotides: TGCAGTGCTCTGGACAGCTATGGCTACACCTTC.

The rearrangement uses TRBV11-2 and TRBJ2-7; TRBD1 matches at 9 bases. J lost 0 bases, V lost 4 bases, and 4 bases had no gene match. Germline CDR1 SGHAT, CDR2 FQNNGV. The CDR3 spans 15 residues. CDR3 nucleotide sequence: TGTGCCAGCAGCTGGACGGACAGGGGCTCCTACGAGCAGTACTTC. Its translation is CASSWTDRGSYEQYF.

This chain uses TRBV3-1 (or the pseudogene TRBV3-2) with TRBJ2-5; no clear D. CDR1 and CDR2 (germline): LGHDT, YNNKEL (reference sequence). The V gene lost 1 base and the J gene lost 5 bases, with 8 bases spanning the gap. CDR3 size: 13 residues. For the CDR3, the DNA is TGTGCCAGCAGCCAAGGGTTCTTTGAGACCCAGTACTTC. Translation gives CASSQGFFETQYF.

The chain has TRBV5-4 and TRBJ1-6, with 11 bases lining up with TRBD1. V shed 5 bases and J 9 bases; nucleotides not matched to a gene: 4. The CDR3 extends over 14 amino acids. Germline assignment: CDR1 SGHNT and CDR2 YYREEE (reference sequence). DNA of the CDR3: TGTGCCAGCAGTCCGGGACAGGGGGTTTCACCCCTCCACTTT. Translation gives CASSPGQGVSPLHF.